The next 14 T cell receptor beta chains were all read from a single sample in a study of radiation and T cells in renal cell carcinoma. The protocol was immunoSEQ multiplex PCR, while the TCRdb copy is restricted to in-frame clones and leaves out a portion. The sample holds over 60,000 clones, 70% to 90% seen once. Time point indicated: blood 2 weeks post-SBRT. Treatment of the sample: 15 Gy SBRT to primary tumor, nephrectomy 4 weeks later. The sample in question was blood, obtained from a patient whose treatment included radiotherapy and nephrectomy. The receptors come from a woman between 50 and 59 years old with renal cell carcinoma.

V usage is TRBV9 and J usage is TRBJ2-2; tentatively, D is TRBD1 (5 bases). CDR3 length: 14 amino acids. V lost 2 bases, J lost 7 bases, and 12 bases lay in between. Germline V gene sequence: CDR1 SGDLS, CDR2 YYNGEE. In DNA form, the CDR3 reads TGTGCCAGCAGCGTTCGGCCCCAGGGCGGGGAGCTGTTTTTT. It specifies CASSVRPQGGELFF.

The rearrangement joins TRBV7-2 to TRBJ2-7; D is perhaps TRBD2 (5 bases). This CDR3 has 14 amino acids. Trimming shortened V by 5 bases and J by 6 bases, and 17 bases separated the two germline ends. Looked up from germline, CDR1 is SGHTA and CDR2 is FQGNSA. The CDR3 protein is CASSLRWSEAEQYF. CDR3 in DNA: TGTGCCAGCAGCCTCCGTTGGTCGGAGGCCGAGCAGTACTTC.

The rearrangement uses TRBV5-4 and TRBJ2-7, with TRBD1 matching over 7 bases. This CDR3 contains 15 residues. Losses at the gene ends were 0 bases for V and 7 bases for J; bases not matched to a gene: 10. Germline CDR1 reads SGHNT; CDR2 reads YYREEE (reference sequence). The CDR3 DNA follows: TGTGCCAGCAGCTTGGTCGAGGGGGCCTTTGGGGAGCAGTACTTC. Amino acid sequence: CASSLVEGAFGEQYF.

V usage is TRBV7-9 and J usage is TRBJ2-5; TRBD1 matches 11 bases. Germline V gene data show CDR1 as SEHNR and CDR2 as FQNEAQ (reference sequence). With V trimmed by 7 bases and J by 5 bases, 9 bases remained unmatched. CDR3 size: 15 residues. The CDR3 protein is CASKLGDRGSETQYF. CDR3 bases: TGTGCCAGCAAGTTGGGGGACAGGGGGTCGGAGACCCAGTACTTC.

This clone was counted once. The rearrangement links TRBV6-1 to TRBJ1-4, with D possibly TRBD1 on 6 matching bases. V was shortened by 4 bases and J by 4 bases, with 10 bases between the two germline ends. Germline V gives CDR1 MNHNS, CDR2 SASEGT. The CDR3 runs 14 residues. Here the CDR3 DNA reads TGTGCCAGCAGTGGAGGACAGCTTAATGAAAAACTGTTTTTT. This gives the protein CASSGGQLNEKLFF.

Only one count was recorded for this clone. The V and J genes are TRBV7-3 and TRBJ2-3, with 8 positions matching TRBD2. This CDR3 region has 14 residues. Germline-derived CDR1 and CDR2 are SGHTA and FQGTGA. V trimming: 4 bases; J trimming: 4 bases; junction bases outside the gene matches: 4. CDR3 region: CASSSGTSADTQYF. CDR3 bases: TGTGCCAGCAGCTCCGGGACTAGTGCAGATACGCAGTATTTT.

V usage is TRBV18 and J usage is TRBJ2-7; D may be TRBD1 (5 bases). The CDR3 consists of 15 residues. Germline V gene lookup returns CDR1 KGHSH and CDR2 LQKENI. V lost 6 bases and J lost 5, with 20 bases in between. The CDR3 loop is CASSTGKAGPHEQYF. The CDR3 DNA sequence: TGTGCCAGCTCCACGGGTAAGGCAGGGCCCCACGAGCAGTACTTC.

The chain recombines TRBV5-1 with TRBJ1-3, with a weak D call TRBD1 (6 bases). Germline V gives CDR1 SGHRS, CDR2 YFSETQ. CDR3 length: 17 amino acids. Trimming left V 0 bases short and J 2 bases short, with 15 bases between. CDR3 nucleotides: TGCGCCAGCAGCTTGGCCGCCCCAGGGGCTACTGGAAACACCATATATTTT. It specifies CASSLAAPGATGNTIYF.

The V gene is TRBV7-2, the J gene TRBJ2-7, with 10 bases aligning to TRBD1. This CDR3 region has 15 residues. After removal of 5 bases from V and 4 bases from J, the junction contained 8 bases not matched to a gene. Looked up from germline, CDR1 is SGHTA and CDR2 is FQGNSA. The CDR3 spells CASSQNRDRGYEQYF. CDR3 nucleotide sequence: TGTGCCAGCAGCCAAAACCGGGACAGGGGTTACGAGCAGTACTTC.

This chain uses TRBV5-4 with TRBJ2-3; 8 bases agree with TRBD1. Trimming cost V 4 bases and J 5 bases; bases outside gene matches: 3. The germline V gene has CDR1 SGHNT and CDR2 YYREEE (reference sequence). CDR3 size: 13 residues. CDR3 sequence reads: CASSVDRGDTQYF. CDR3 DNA sequence: TGTGCCAGCAGCGTCGACAGGGGAGATACGCAGTATTTT.

V and J are TRBV9 and TRBJ2-1, with 12 positions matching TRBD2. Germline CDR1 and CDR2: SGDLS and YYNGEE. Trimming at V came to 3 bases and at J to 10 bases, leaving 8 bases not matched to a gene. The CDR3 covers 15 residues. The CDR3 region is CASSARTSGEGEQFF. CDR3 coding DNA: TGTGCCAGCAGCGCCCGGACTAGCGGGGAAGGGGAGCAGTTCTTC.

The chain has TRBV5-1 and TRBJ2-2; D possibly uses TRBD1 or TRBD2 (5 bases each). V was shortened by 0 bases and J by 1 base, with 7 bases between the two germline ends. The CDR3 spans 15 residues. The V gene's germline CDR1 is SGHRS and CDR2 YFSETQ. The DNA for the CDR3 is TGCGCCAGCAGCTTGGTGAGGGGGAACACCGGGGAGCTGTTTTTT. It translates to CASSLVRGNTGELFF.

CDR3 residues: CASRTTGANYGYTF. The DNA for the CDR3 is TGTGCCAGCAGAACGACAGGGGCCAACTATGGCTACACCTTC. The gene calls are TRBV6-1 and TRBJ1-2; TRBD1 matches 8 bases. Germline-derived CDR1 and CDR2 are MNHNS and SASEGT. The ends lost 6 bases at V and 2 bases at J; junction bases unmatched: 5. CDR3 length equals 14 residues.

The chain employs TRBV19 and TRBJ1-4, with D hard to call. The CDR3 runs to 15 residues. Germline V gene data show CDR1 as LNHDA and CDR2 as SQIVND (reference sequence). Deletions cut 4 bases from V and 2 bases from J, with 11 bases between. The CDR3 nucleotides are TGTGCCAGTAGTACCGTTATTGAGACTAATGAAAAACTGTTTTTT. It specifies CASSTVIETNEKLFF. Complete variable domain (other parts from reference TRBV19 and TRBJ1-4): DGGITQSPKYLFRKEGQNVTLSCEQNLNHDAMYWYRQDPGQGLRLIYYSQIVNDFQKGDIAEGYSVSREKKESFPLTVTSAQKNPTAFYLCASSTVIETNEKLFFGSGTQLSVL.